This entry describes one TCR beta chain. Its antigen is unidentified. The data belong to a study of shared clonotypes between healthy human individuals. Points from the study as a whole: Sequencing of the sorted subsets was shown by rarefaction to be incomplete despite large depth. There were few donors, and this limited the genetic and exposure-history diversity represented.

Per the authors' pipeline: Filtering differed since immunoSEQ provided only junctions, with no quality scores. This table comes from immunoSEQ multiplex PCR, and its TCRdb copy is limited to in-frame clones, with some not included. D and trimming come from the DNA, and the V and J calls and clone size come from that table. The table has around 2,000,000 clones, roughly 94% seen once. The V gene's germline CDR1 is LGHNA and CDR2 YSLEER. The V end lost 0 bases, the J end lost 5 bases, and 8 bases lay between the germline ends. The CDR3 runs 14 residues. The chain has TRBV4-3 and TRBJ1-5; D gene unclear. Input material: naive CD4+ T cells sorted from blood. Subset: CD45RA+ positively selected. This TCR came from a man aged 18 to 30 in good health. CDR3 sequence (DNA): TGCGCCAGCAGCCAAGATAATGGAGATCAGCCCCAGCATTTT. Translated, it gives CASSQDNGDQPQHF.